Listed here are 21 T cell receptor beta chains from one sample, sequenced in a study of human T cells and chemical hapten exposure. Separate cDNA molecules received unique molecular identifiers, which the library attached to them. A single record per CDR3 protein comes from TCRdb applying MiXCR to the reads. Of thousands of distinct CDR3 sequences detected, less than 65% appear once; the ten largest clones hold less than 5%. Indicated treatment: therapeutic diphenylcyclopropenone sensitization with weekly scalp DPC. This material consisted of whole blood, taken before DPC sensitization or 2, 6, or about 24 weeks after (not recorded which). The receptors were sampled from an adult with alopecia areata. Some clones in this sample may be carry-over from other donors' samples. This table probably holds off-target reads from a library built for another chain.

The chain couples TRBV19 to TRBJ2-7, with TRBD2 identical over 10 bases. Per germline, CDR1 LNHDA and CDR2 SQIVND (reference sequence). This CDR3 spans 16 amino acids. The V and J ends lost 5 bases and 0 bases, in that order; junction bases with no gene match: 7. CDR3 residues: CASSVTSGTASYEQYF. The DNA for the CDR3 is TGTGCCAGTAGTGTTACTAGCGGGACCGCCTCCTACGAGCAGTACTTC.

The chain employs TRBV24-1 and TRBJ2-1, with TRBD2 matching 14 bases. The trim removed 12 bases at V and 5 bases at J, leaving 11 bases unmatched. The CDR3 consists of 16 residues. Per the germline V gene, CDR1 is KGHDR and CDR2 is SFDVKD. The CDR3 DNA reads as TGTGCCGCATCCGGGACTAGCGGGAGATTCGACAATGAGCAGTTCTTC. Its translation is CAASGTSGRFDNEQFF.

The chain carries TRBV10-2 and TRBJ2-3, with TRBD2 matching over 9 bases. The CDR3 runs to 14 residues. Trimming removed 3 bases from V and 6 bases from J; junction bases left unmatched: 4. Looked up from germline, CDR1 is WSHSY and CDR2 is SAAADI. The CDR3 spells CASSEAGGRDTQYF. The CDR3 nucleotides are TGCGCCAGCAGTGAAGCGGGAGGCCGGGATACGCAGTATTTT.

This sequence joins TRBV7-2 and TRBJ2-3; 14 bases align to TRBD2. J lost 6 bases, V lost 4 bases, and 6 bases had no gene match. This CDR3 has 16 amino acids. Germline-derived CDR1 and CDR2 are SGHTA and FQGNSA. The CDR3 coding sequence is TGTGCCAGCAGCTCCCCGGGACTAGCGGGAGTGGATACGCAGTATTTT. It translates to CASSSPGLAGVDTQYF.

The chain carries TRBV7-6 and TRBJ2-1; no clear D gene. Germline values: CDR1 SGHVS, CDR2 FNYEAQ. The V end was cut by 3 bases, the J end by 4 bases, with 7 bases between. The CDR3 spans 13 residues. The CDR3 bases are TGTGCCAGCAGCTTCCAAGCTTACAATGAGCAGTTCTTC. Protein product: CASSFQAYNEQFF.

The J gene is TRBJ2-5, the V gene TRBV20-1, with unresolved D. The germline V gene has CDR1 DFQATT and CDR2 SNEGSKA (reference sequence). The CDR3 sequence is 10 residues long. V dropped 5 bases and J dropped 5 bases, with 6 bases sitting between them. CDR3 loop: CSASLETQYF. CDR3 nucleotide sequence: TGCAGTGCTTCGTTGGAGACCCAGTACTTC.

The chain couples TRBV6-5 to TRBJ2-7; D uncertain. CDR3 length equals 15 residues. Trimming shortened V by 0 bases and J by 0 bases, and 9 bases separated the two germline ends. Germline-derived CDR1 and CDR2 are MNHEY and SVGAGI. For the CDR3, the DNA is TGTGCCAGCAGTTACTCGACGGCGAGCTCCTACGAGCAGTACTTC. Its protein is CASSYSTASSYEQYF.

The chain has TRBV2 and TRBJ2-5; TRBD1 matches at 9 bases. Trimming took 7 bases from V and 1 from J; bases not matched to a gene: 4. From germline, CDR1 is SNHLY and CDR2 FYNNEI. There are 14 residues in the CDR3. CDR3: CASTMGQGQETQYF. CDR3 DNA: TGTGCCAGCACCATGGGACAGGGCCAAGAGACCCAGTACTTC.

The chain has TRBV6-5 and TRBJ2-3; TRBD1 aligns across 7 bases. Germline V gene lookup returns CDR1 MNHEY and CDR2 SVGAGI. This CDR3 contains 15 residues. V shed 6 bases and J 4 bases; nucleotides not matched to a gene: 10. CDR3 coding DNA: TGTGCCAGCAGCTATACAGGGGTGATTGCAGATACGCAGTATTTT. Translated: CASSYTGVIADTQYF.

The sample holds a few counts of this clonotype. This CDR3 reads CASSLSRGRAGELFF. The CDR3 DNA reads TGTGCCAGCAGCTTAAGCCGCGGGAGGGCCGGGGAGCTGTTTTTT. The chain employs TRBV7-2 and TRBJ2-2, with TRBD2 matching over 9 bases. The CDR3 has 15 residues. V was pared by 2 bases and J by 6 bases, with 4 bases of the junction left unmatched. The germline CDR1 and CDR2 sequences are SGHTA and FQGNSA.

This clonotype counts as large. The rearrangement uses TRBV28 and TRBJ2-7; tentative D call: TRBD1 (6 bases). V was shortened by 7 bases and J by 6 bases, with 16 bases between the two germline ends. The CDR3 covers 13 residues. In germline, CDR1 is MDHEN, CDR2 SYDVKM. CDR3 nucleotide sequence: TGTGCCAGCACCAGATCAGGGGCCCGCGAGCAGTACTTC. It translates to CASTRSGAREQYF. The full variable domain, in which reference TRBV28 and TRBJ2-7 provide the parts outside the CDR3, is DVKVTQSSRYLVKRTGEKVFLECVQDMDHENMFWYRQDPGLGLRLIYFSYDVKMKEKGDIPEGYSVSREKKERFSLILESASTNQTSMYLCASTRSGAREQYFGPGTRLTVT.

This chain uses TRBV10-1 with TRBJ2-7; D is tentatively TRBD1 or TRBD2 (5 bases each). Germline CDR1 and CDR2: WNHNN and SYGVQD (reference sequence). Trimming removed 0 bases at V and 6 bases at J, with 18 bases between. This CDR3 spans 16 amino acids. The CDR3 sequence: CASSESPRGAFGEQYF. In nucleotides, the CDR3 is TGCGCCAGCAGTGAGTCGCCTAGAGGGGCCTTCGGCGAGCAGTACTTC.

The CDR3 DNA follows: TGTGCCAGCAGCAAAGAGCAGCGGGGATTGAATGAGCAGTTCTTC. This gives the protein CASSKEQRGLNEQFF. V usage is TRBV21-1 and J usage is TRBJ2-1; no check of the table's D call, TRBD2, against the DNA was made. TRBV21-1 is termed a pseudogene. This CDR3 is 15 amino acids long.

This clonotype was seen a single time. This chain connects TRBV18 to TRBJ2-5; TRBD1 or TRBD2 may be the D gene (5 bases each). The germline gives CDR1 KGHSH, CDR2 LQKENI. The CDR3 runs to 13 residues. Trimming cost V 4 bases and J 1 base, with 7 bases left between them. CDR3: CASSQGSQETQYF. CDR3 DNA sequence: TGTGCCAGCTCACAGGGGAGCCAAGAGACCCAGTACTTC. Complete variable domain (other parts from reference TRBV18 and TRBJ2-5): NAGVMQNPRHLVRRRGQEARLRCSPMKGHSHVYWYRQLPEEGLKFMVYLQKENIIDESGMPKERFSAEFPKEGPSILRIQQVVRGDSAAYFCASSQGSQETQYFGPGTRLLVL.

The chain links TRBV14 to TRBJ2-3; 10 bases align to TRBD2. Germline-derived CDR1 and CDR2 are SGHDN and FVKESK. The ends lost 2 bases at V and 3 bases at J; junction bases unmatched: 8. CDR3 length: 17 residues. This chain's CDR3 is CASSQRKAGGPTDTQYF. CDR3 sequence (DNA): TGTGCCAGCAGCCAAAGAAAAGCGGGAGGGCCAACAGATACGCAGTATTTT. Complete variable domain (other parts from reference TRBV14 and TRBJ2-3): EAGVTQFPSHSVIEKGQTVTLRCDPISGHDNLYWYRRVMGKEIKFLLHFVKESKQDESGMPNNRFLAERTGGTYSTLKVQPAELEDSGVYFCASSQRKAGGPTDTQYFGPGTRLTVL.

V gene TRBV11-2 combines with J gene TRBJ2-3; 8 nucleotides match TRBD2. The CDR3 has 15 amino acids. V shed 5 bases, J shed 1 base, and the junction held 5 bases outside the gene matches. Germline CDR1 reads SGHAT; CDR2 reads FQNNGV. This CDR3 reads CASSREGGGTDTQYF. The CDR3 bases are TGTGCCAGCAGCCGGGAGGGCGGAGGCACAGATACGCAGTATTTT.

This clonotype has only one observation. The chain has TRBV4-3 and TRBJ2-4; D is possibly TRBD1 (6 bases). This CDR3 has 16 amino acids. Trimming removed 0 bases from V and 2 bases from J, with 11 bases in between. Germline V gene data show CDR1 as LGHNA and CDR2 as YSLEER. CDR3 protein: CASSQEQGATKNIQYF. For the CDR3, the DNA is TGCGCCAGCAGCCAAGAACAGGGCGCGACCAAAAACATTCAGTACTTC.

This clonotype was seen only a few times. The rearrangement uses TRBV4-3 and TRBJ2-1, with 10 positions matching TRBD2. This CDR3 is 15 amino acids long. CDR1 is LGHNA and CDR2 is YSLEER in the germline V gene. Unmatched junction bases numbered 8, after V lost 4 bases and J lost 8 bases. CDR3 sequence (DNA): TGCGCCAGCAGCCCCCTGGGGCTAGCGGGAGATGAGCAGTTCTTC. It is translated as CASSPLGLAGDEQFF.

The chain joins TRBV2 to TRBJ2-6; D unclear. The CDR3 runs 14 residues. Per germline, CDR1 SNHLY and CDR2 FYNNEI. The germline V and J ends were trimmed by 6 bases and 0 bases, with 6 bases remaining between them. The CDR3 is CASSPTSGANVLTF. The CDR3 DNA is TGTGCCAGCAGCCCGACCTCTGGGGCCAACGTCCTGACTTTC. The complete variable domain, with remaining parts taken from reference TRBV2 and TRBJ2-6, reads EPEVTQTPSHQVTQMGQEVILRCVPISNHLYFYWYRQILGQKVEFLVSFYNNEISEKSEIFDDQFSVERPDGSNFTLKIRSTKLEDSAMYFCASSPTSGANVLTFGAGSRLTVL.

This rearrangement joins TRBV2 to TRBJ2-1; 16 bases align to TRBD2. V trimming: 6 bases; J trimming: 9 bases; junction bases outside the gene matches: 5. The CDR3 totals 15 residues. The germline V gene encodes CDR1 SNHLY and CDR2 FYNNEI. CDR3 nucleotide sequence: TGTGCCAGCAGGGGACTAGCGGGAGGGCCGGTTGAGCAGTTCTTC. Translated: CASRGLAGGPVEQFF.

CDR3 amino acids: CASSLGGGYNEQFF. Written as DNA, the CDR3 is TGTGCCAGCAGCTTAGGCGGGGGGTACAATGAGCAGTTCTTC. V and J are TRBV7-6 and TRBJ2-1, with 8 positions matching TRBD2. V was pared by 1 base and J by 4 bases, with 0 bases of the junction left unmatched. The CDR3 consists of 14 residues. Looked up from germline, CDR1 is SGHVS and CDR2 is FNYEAQ.